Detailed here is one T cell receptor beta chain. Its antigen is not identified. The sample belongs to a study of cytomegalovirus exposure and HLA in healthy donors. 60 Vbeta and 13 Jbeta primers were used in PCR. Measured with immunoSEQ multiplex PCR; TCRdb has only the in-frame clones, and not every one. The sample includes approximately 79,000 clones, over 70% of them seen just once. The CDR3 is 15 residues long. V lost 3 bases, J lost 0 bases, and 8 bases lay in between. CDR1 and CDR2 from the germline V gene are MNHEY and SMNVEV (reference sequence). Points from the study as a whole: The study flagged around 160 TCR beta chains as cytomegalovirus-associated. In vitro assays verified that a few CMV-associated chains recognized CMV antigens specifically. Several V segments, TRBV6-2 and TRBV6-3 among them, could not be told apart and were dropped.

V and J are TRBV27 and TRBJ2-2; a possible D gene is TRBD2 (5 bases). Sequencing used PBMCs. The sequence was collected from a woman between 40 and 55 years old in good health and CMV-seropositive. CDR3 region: CASSLASPNTGELFF. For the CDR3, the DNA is TGTGCCAGCAGTTTGGCTAGCCCGAACACCGGGGAGCTGTTTTTT.